This is a list of T cell receptor beta chains from one sample in a study of Tregs in tolerant kidney transplant recipients. Using immunoSEQ multiplex PCR, the repertoire was profiled, and TCRdb retains in-frame clones only, with some absent. The sample consists of about 88,000 clones, 90% to 95% of them appearing once. Sequenced: CD8+ T cells from blood. All receptors derive from a human donor in good health. Each CDR3 is given with its conserved first and last residue. A D gene is named only where the DNA matches it firmly. Size is omitted from some rows. Given values are once, few, many or a class for expanded clones.

TRBJ2-2,NA,NA,TRBV4-1,CASSQGGPTGELFF,TGCGCCAGCAGCCAAGGGGGCCCCACCGGGGAGCTGTTTTTT
TRBJ2-7,NA,NA,TRBV4-1,CASSQDQGSAYEQYF,TGCGCCAGCAGCCAAGACCAGGGGTCAGCCTACGAGCAGTACTTC
TRBJ1-5,NA,NA,TRBV29-1,CRGGQSWGQPQHF,TGCAGAGGAGGACAGTCCTGGGGTCAGCCCCAGCATTTT
TRBJ2-7,NA,TRBD1,TRBV4-1,CASSQVQQGYEQYF,TGCGCCAGCAGCCAAGTTCAACAGGGGTACGAGCAGTACTTC
TRBJ1-1,once,NA,TRBV6-6,CASSYPLGLQDTEAFF,TGTGCCAGCAGTTACCCTTTGGGGCTGCAGGACACTGAAGCTTTCTTT
TRBJ2-5,NA,TRBD1,TRBV30,CAGKGDRAPVGTQYF,TGTGCCGGAAAGGGGGACAGGGCGCCTGTAGGGACCCAGTACTTC
TRBJ2-7,NA,TRBD2,TRBV5-1,CASSPEGESGGEQYF,TGCGCCAGCAGTCCAGAAGGGGAGTCGGGGGGCGAGCAGTACTTC
TRBJ1-2,NA,TRBD1,TRBV5-1,CASSIRDREDGYTF,TGCGCCAGCAGCATTCGTGACAGGGAAGATGGCTACACCTTC
TRBJ2-5,NA,TRBD2,TRBV27,CASSLRTSGDYQETQYF,TGTGCCAGCAGTTTAAGAACTAGCGGGGATTACCAAGAGACCCAGTACTTC
TRBJ2-2,once,NA,TRBV7-9,CATKIDREVLAGELFF,TGTGCCACCAAGATCGACAGGGAGGTCTTAGCCGGGGAGCTGTTTTTT
TRBJ1-1,few,NA,TRBV6-5,CASRTGGNTEAFF,TGTGCCAGCAGGACAGGAGGGAACACTGAAGCTTTCTTT
TRBJ1-5,NA,NA,TRBV6-1,CASSEWAATNQPQHF,TGTGCCAGCAGTGAATGGGCAGCGACTAATCAGCCCCAGCATTTT
TRBJ2-4,NA,NA,TRBV15,CATSRPLWAENIQYF,TGTGCCACCAGCAGGCCCCTATGGGCGGAAAACATTCAGTACTTC
TRBJ2-7,NA,TRBD1,TRBV27,CASSLTHRGRYTNEQYF,TGTGCCAGCAGTTTAACACACAGGGGGCGTTACACCAACGAGCAGTACTTC
TRBJ2-4,NA,NA,TRBV5-6,CASSPRGGLAKNIQYF,TGTGCCAGCAGCCCCCGTGGGGGGCTAGCCAAAAACATTCAGTACTTC
TRBJ1-2,NA,NA,TRBV6-1,CASSEEIGVNYGYTF,TGTGCCAGCAGTGAAGAAATAGGGGTGAACTATGGCTACACCTTC
TRBJ1-2,NA,NA,TRBV7-9,CASSFGPTSNYGYTF,TGTGCCAGCAGCTTTGGACCGACATCCAACTATGGCTACACCTTC
TRBJ2-7,once,TRBD1,TRBV11-2,CASRAGTGGTYEQYF,TGTGCCAGCAGAGCCGGGACAGGGGGCACCTACGAGCAGTACTTC
TRBJ2-1,NA,TRBD2,TRBV15,CATSRDTPAGVLRNEQFF,TGTGCCACCAGCAGAGATACCCCAGCGGGAGTGCTGCGCAATGAGCAGTTCTTC
TRBJ2-7,NA,NA,TRBV27,CASSPVAPYEQYF,TGTGCCAGCAGTCCCGTAGCCCCCTACGAGCAGTACTTC
TRBJ2-7,NA,NA,TRBV7-9,CASSPGPYEQYF,TGTGCCAGCAGCCCCGGTCCCTACGAGCAGTACTTC
TRBJ2-2,NA,NA,TRBV11-3,CASSLDRGAERDTGELFF,TGTGCCAGCAGCTTAGATCGAGGGGCGGAAAGGGACACCGGGGAGCTGTTTTTT
TRBJ2-3,NA,TRBD1,TRBV7-9,CASSPRQGRPDTQYF,TGTGCCAGCAGTCCGCGACAGGGTAGGCCAGATACGCAGTATTTT
TRBJ2-7,NA,NA,TRBV6-6,CASSYGNRDRSYEQYF,TGTGCCAGCAGTTATGGGAACAGGGACCGCTCCTACGAGCAGTACTTC
TRBJ2-1,NA,NA,TRBV5-6,CASSFDGDEQFF,TGTGCCAGCAGCTTTGACGGGGATGAGCAGTTCTTC
TRBJ2-1,NA,NA,TRBV27,CASSWQGFLGEQFF,TGTGCCAGCAGTTGGCAGGGTTTTCTAGGTGAGCAGTTCTTC
TRBJ1-5,NA,NA,TRBV10-3,CAISVWGGQPQHF,TGTGCCATCAGTGTTTGGGGAGGGCAGCCCCAGCATTTT
TRBJ1-4,once,NA,TRBV21-1,CARMVKTGVGEKLFF,TGTGCCAGGATGGTAAAGACAGGGGTCGGTGAAAAACTGTTTTTT
TRBJ1-2,NA,TRBD1,TRBV9,CASSIQGDNNYGYTF,TGTGCCAGCAGTATCCAGGGGGACAATAACTATGGCTACACCTTC
TRBJ2-7,NA,NA,TRBV29-1,CSVELRSSTYEQYF,TGCAGCGTTGAATTGAGGAGCAGTACCTACGAGCAGTACTTC
TRBJ1-5,NA,NA,TRBV18,CASSLGHTSGSGNQPQHF,TGTGCCAGCTCACTGGGCCATACTTCGGGGAGTGGCAATCAGCCCCAGCATTTT
TRBJ1-1,NA,NA,TRBV15,CATSSGLSTTEAFF,TGTGCCACCAGTTCCGGGTTATCGACCACTGAAGCTTTCTTT
TRBJ2-5,NA,TRBD2,TRBV2,CASIWAGGQETQYF,TGTGCCAGCATTTGGGCGGGGGGCCAAGAGACCCAGTACTTC
TRBJ2-7,NA,NA,TRBV7-6,CASSLRNSYEQYF,TGTGCCAGCAGCCTCAGGAACTCCTACGAGCAGTACTTC
TRBJ2-2,NA,TRBD1,TRBV11-2,CASSGMDRGGTGELFF,TGTGCCAGCAGCGGAATGGACAGGGGAGGCACCGGGGAGCTGTTTTTT
TRBJ1-2,NA,TRBD1,TRBV4-2,CASSQPGQGNNYGYTF,TGTGCCAGCAGCCAACCTGGACAGGGCAATAACTATGGCTACACCTTC
TRBJ2-1,NA,NA,TRBV4-1,CASSEGSSYNEQFF,TGCGCCAGCAGCGAGGGAAGCTCCTACAATGAGCAGTTCTTC
TRBJ2-7,NA,NA,TRBV7-7,CASSPTPDSYEQYF,TGTGCTAGCAGCCCAACCCCGGACTCCTACGAGCAGTACTTC
TRBJ1-1,NA,NA,TRBV19,CASYQGSEAFF,TGTGCCAGTTATCAGGGTTCTGAAGCTTTCTTT
TRBJ2-7,NA,NA,TRBV11-2,CASSLAGSSYEQYF,TGTGCCAGCAGCTTAGCCGGCAGCTCCTACGAGCAGTACTTC
TRBJ2-7,NA,NA,TRBV4-1,CASSQEVRFSYEQYF,TGCGCCAGCAGCCAAGAAGTACGGTTCTCCTACGAGCAGTACTTC
TRBJ1-5,NA,TRBD1,TRBV5-6,CASSLGTGGRQPQHF,TGTGCCAGCAGCTTGGGGACAGGGGGCCGTCAGCCCCAGCATTTT
TRBJ2-1,NA,NA,TRBV27,CASSTLGYNEQFF,TGTGCCAGCAGTACTTTAGGGTACAATGAGCAGTTCTTC
TRBJ2-5,NA,TRBD1,TRBV4-2,CASSQELWTGQETQYF,TGTGCCAGCAGCCAAGAACTATGGACAGGGCAAGAGACCCAGTACTTC
TRBJ1-1,NA,NA,TRBV7-7,CASSLNANTEAFF,TGTGCCAGCAGCTTAAACGCGAACACTGAAGCTTTCTTT
TRBJ2-7,NA,TRBD2,TRBV4-1,CASSPLTSGAFNEQYF,TGCGCCAGCAGCCCTCTGACTAGCGGGGCCTTCAACGAGCAGTACTTC
TRBJ2-1,NA,NA,TRBV15,CATSRDSQGGLKNEQFF,TGTGCCACCAGCAGAGATTCCCAGGGGGGTCTTAAAAATGAGCAGTTCTTC
TRBJ2-7,NA,TRBD2,TRBV7-9,CASSPPGLADEQYF,TGTGCCAGCAGCCCCCCGGGACTAGCGGACGAGCAGTACTTC
TRBJ2-3,once,NA,TRBV30,CAWSVLSSDTQYF,TGTGCCTGGAGTGTACTCAGTAGCGATACGCAGTATTTT